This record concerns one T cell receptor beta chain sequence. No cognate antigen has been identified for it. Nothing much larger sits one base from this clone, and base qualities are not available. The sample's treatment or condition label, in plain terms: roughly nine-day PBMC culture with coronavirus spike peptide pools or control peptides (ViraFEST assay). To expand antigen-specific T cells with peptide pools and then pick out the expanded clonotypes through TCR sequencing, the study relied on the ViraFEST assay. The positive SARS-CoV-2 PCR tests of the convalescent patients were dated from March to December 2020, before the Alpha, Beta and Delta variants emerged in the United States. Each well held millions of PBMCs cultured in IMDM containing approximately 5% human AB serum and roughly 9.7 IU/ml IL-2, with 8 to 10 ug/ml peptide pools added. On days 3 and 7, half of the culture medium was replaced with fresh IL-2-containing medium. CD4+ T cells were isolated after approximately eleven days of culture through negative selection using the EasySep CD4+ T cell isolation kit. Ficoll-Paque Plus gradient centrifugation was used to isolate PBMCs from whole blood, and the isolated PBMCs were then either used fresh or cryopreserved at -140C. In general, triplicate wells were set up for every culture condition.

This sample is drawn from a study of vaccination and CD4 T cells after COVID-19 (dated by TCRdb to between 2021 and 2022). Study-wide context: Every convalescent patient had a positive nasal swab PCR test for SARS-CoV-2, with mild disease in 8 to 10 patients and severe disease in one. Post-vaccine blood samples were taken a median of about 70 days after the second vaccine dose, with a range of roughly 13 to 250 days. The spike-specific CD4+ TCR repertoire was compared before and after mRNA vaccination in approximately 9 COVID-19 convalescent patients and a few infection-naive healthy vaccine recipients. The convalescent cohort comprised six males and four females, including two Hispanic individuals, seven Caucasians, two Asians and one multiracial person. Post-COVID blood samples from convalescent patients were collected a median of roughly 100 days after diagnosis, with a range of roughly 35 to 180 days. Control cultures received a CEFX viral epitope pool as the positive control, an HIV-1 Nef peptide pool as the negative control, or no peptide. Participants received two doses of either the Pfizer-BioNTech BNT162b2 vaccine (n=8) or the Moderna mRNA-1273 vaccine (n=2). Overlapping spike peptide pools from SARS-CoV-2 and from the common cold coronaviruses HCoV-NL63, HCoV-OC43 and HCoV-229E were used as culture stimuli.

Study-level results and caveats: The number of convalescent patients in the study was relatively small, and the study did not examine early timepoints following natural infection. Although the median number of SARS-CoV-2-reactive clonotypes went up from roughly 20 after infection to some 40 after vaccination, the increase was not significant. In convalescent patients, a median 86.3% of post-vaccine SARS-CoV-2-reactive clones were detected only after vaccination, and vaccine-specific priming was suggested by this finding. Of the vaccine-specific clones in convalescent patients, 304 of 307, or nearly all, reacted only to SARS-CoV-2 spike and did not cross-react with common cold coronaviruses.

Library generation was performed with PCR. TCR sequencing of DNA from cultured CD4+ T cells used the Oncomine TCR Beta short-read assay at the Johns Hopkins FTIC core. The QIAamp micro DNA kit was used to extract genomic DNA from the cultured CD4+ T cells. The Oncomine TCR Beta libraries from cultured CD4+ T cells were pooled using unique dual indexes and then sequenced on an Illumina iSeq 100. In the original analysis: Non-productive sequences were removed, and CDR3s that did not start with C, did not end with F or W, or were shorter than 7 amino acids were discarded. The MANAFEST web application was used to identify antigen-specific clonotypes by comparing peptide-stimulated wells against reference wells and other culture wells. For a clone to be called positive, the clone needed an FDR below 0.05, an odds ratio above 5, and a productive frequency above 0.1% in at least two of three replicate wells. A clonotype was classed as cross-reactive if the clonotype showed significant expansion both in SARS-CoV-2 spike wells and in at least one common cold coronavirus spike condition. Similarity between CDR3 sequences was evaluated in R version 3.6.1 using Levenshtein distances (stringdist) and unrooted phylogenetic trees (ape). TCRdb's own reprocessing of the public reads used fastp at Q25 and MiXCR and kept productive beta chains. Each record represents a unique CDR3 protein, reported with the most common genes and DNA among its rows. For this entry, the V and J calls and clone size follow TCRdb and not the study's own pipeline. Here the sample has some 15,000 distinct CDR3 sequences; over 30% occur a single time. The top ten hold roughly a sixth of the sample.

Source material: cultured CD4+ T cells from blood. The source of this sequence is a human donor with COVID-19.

The CDR3 protein: CASRAGTGRQHSPLHF. The DNA sequence follows: TGTGCCAGCAGGGCCGGGACGGGTCGCCAACATTCACCCCTCCACTTT. Rearrangement joined TRBV5-8 to TRBJ1-6, with TRBD1 perhaps the D gene, on 5 matching bases. The germline ends are 20 bases apart after V is trimmed by 5 bases and J by 8 bases. The CDR3 runs 16 residues from the cysteine to the phenylalanine. The retained sequence is limited to the CDR3, 48 bases, with the frame set at the first base. The germline V gene sets CDR1 to SGHTS and CDR2 to YDEGEE.